This record looks at one TCR beta chain sequence and its context. The length of the CDR3 is 13 residues. Deletions cut 0 bases from V and 5 bases from J, with 7 bases between. TCRdb analysed the RT-PCR reads with MiXCR anew, one entry per CDR3 protein. This sample has some 880,000 distinct CDR3 sequences; about a sixth occur once, and the top ten carry about 6%. The data derive from a study of patients and donors after allogeneic stem cell transplantation. The chain links TRBV12-3 or TRBV12-4 to TRBJ1-1; D gene ambiguous. Sample: blood, either unsorted or a sorted T cell fraction (not recorded which). The clonotype comes from a human donor who was either an allogeneic HSCT recipient or a stem cell or donor lymphocyte infusion donor (not recorded which). It is not recorded whose cells these are; they may come from a transplant donor. CDR3 sequence (DNA): TGTGCCAGCAGTTTAGCGGCCGAGACTGAAGCTTTCTTT. Translated, it gives CASSLAAETEAFF.